Presented here are 9 T cell receptor beta chains from one specimen sequenced in a study of T cells after yellow fever vaccination. A single record per CDR3 protein comes from TCRdb applying MiXCR to the 5' RACE reads. The sample has hundreds of thousands of distinct CDR3 sequences, 3.6% seen once; the top ten hold about 20%. Sequences were derived from PBMCs, sampled on the day of the yellow fever booster vaccination. These receptor sequences come from a man aged 18 to 29 who received the YFV17D yellow fever vaccine.

This clonotype was found many times. The rearrangement uses TRBV9 and TRBJ2-7, with D perhaps TRBD1 (5 bases). This CDR3 is 14 amino acids long. Germline V gene data show CDR1 as SGDLS and CDR2 as YYNGEE. V was trimmed by 0 bases and J by 5 bases, leaving 12 bases between them. DNA for the CDR3: TGTGCCAGCAGCGTAGGTCAGGGATTGGACGAGCAGTACTTC. Protein: CASSVGQGLDEQYF.

This clonotype was picked up many times. This rearrangement joins TRBV5-1 to TRBJ2-1, with D uncertain. V dropped 4 bases and J dropped 9 bases, with 17 bases sitting between them. The germline gives CDR1 SGHRS, CDR2 YFSETQ. CDR3 length: 14 amino acids. The CDR3 DNA reads as TGCGCCAGCAGCCCGGGCCGACTCCCGATTGAGCAGTTCTTC. It encodes CASSPGRLPIEQFF. Full variable domain (outside the CDR3, taken from reference TRBV5-1 and TRBJ2-1): KAGVTQTPRYLIKTRGQQVTLSCSPISGHRSVSWYQQTPGQGLQFLFEYFSETQRNKGNFPGRFSGRQFSNSRSEMNVSTLELGDSALYLCASSPGRLPIEQFFGPGTRLTVL.

This clonotype has a handful of counts. The V and J genes are TRBV29-1 and TRBJ2-5; 7 bases are a match to TRBD1. This CDR3 contains 14 residues. Germline trimming cut 4 bases from V and 4 bases from J; bases unmatched to any gene: 9. Germline V lookup: CDR1 SQVTM, CDR2 ANQGSEA. The CDR3 nucleotides are TGCAGCGTTGTTGAGGGGGCGAGAACAGAGACCCAGTACTTC. Translation: CSVVEGARTETQYF.

This clonotype was seen repeatedly, ten times or more. This chain connects TRBV6-1 to TRBJ2-7; the D gene could be TRBD1 or TRBD2 (6 bases each). This CDR3 has 13 amino acids. Trimming removed 9 bases from V and 2 bases from J, with 14 bases in between. Germline V lookup: CDR1 MNHNS, CDR2 SASEGT. This CDR3 is CASGGLKTYEQYF. Here the CDR3 DNA reads TGTGCCAGTGGGGGGCTAAAGACCTACGAGCAGTACTTC.

The V call is TRBV11-2, the J call TRBJ2-7; 12 bases map to TRBD1. V was pared by 0 bases and J by 9 bases, with 9 bases of the junction left unmatched. The CDR3 totals 16 residues. Germline V lookup: CDR1 SGHAT, CDR2 FQNNGV. The CDR3: CASSLDPGTGGGWQYV. CDR3 DNA sequence: TGTGCCAGCAGCTTAGACCCCGGGACAGGGGGCGGTTGGCAGTACGTC.

This clonotype was picked up many times. V gene TRBV5-1 combines with J gene TRBJ2-5; D is unclear. Trimming took 0 bases from V and 1 from J, leaving 7 bases between them. The germline V gene has CDR1 SGHRS and CDR2 YFSETQ. CDR3 length equals 14 residues. The CDR3: CASSLAAGQETQYF. CDR3 sequence (DNA): TGCGCCAGCAGCTTGGCGGCAGGCCAAGAGACCCAGTACTTC.

The chain carries TRBV4-1 and TRBJ2-2, with D maybe TRBD2 (6 bases). CDR1 is MGHRA, CDR2 YSYEKL, per germline. CDR3 length: 17 residues. The V gene lost 1 base and the J gene lost 5 bases, with 17 bases spanning the gap. CDR3 protein: CASSQAGGLTVTGELFF. The CDR3 bases are TGCGCCAGCAGCCAAGCTGGGGGGTTAACTGTAACCGGGGAGCTGTTTTTT.

This clonotype was observed many times. This chain connects TRBV12-3 or TRBV12-4 to TRBJ2-2, with D tentatively TRBD1 (6 bases). The CDR3 is 15 amino acids. Between the trimmed V and J ends, which lost 6 bases and 0 bases, there was a span of 11 bases. CDR3 protein: CASRSGTPNTGELFF. The DNA of the CDR3 is TGTGCCAGCAGGTCCGGGACACCGAACACCGGGGAGCTGTTTTTT.

The chain has TRBV5-4 and TRBJ2-7, with D maybe TRBD1 (6 bases). Trimming cost V 2 bases and J 4 bases, with 13 bases left between them. Looked up from germline, CDR1 is SGHNT and CDR2 is YYREEE (reference sequence). This CDR3 contains 14 residues. The CDR3 reads CASSFVGTPYEQYF. In nucleotides, the CDR3 is TGTGCCAGCAGCTTCGTCGGGACACCATACGAGCAGTACTTC.